The rows below give T cell receptor beta chains drawn from one sample of a study of blood T cell repertoires in COVID-19. The method was immunoSEQ multiplex PCR; TCRdb's version includes in-frame clones alone and lacks a portion of them. The table shows about 370,000 clones, with more than 70% occurring only once. Sequencing was done on a sample of peripheral blood. The receptors were sampled from a woman in her twenties or thirties with COVID-19, enrolled during active disease. Each CDR3 is given with its conserved first and last residue. A D gene is named only where the DNA matches it firmly.

d_gene: TRBD2
j_gene: TRBJ2-2
v_gene: TRBV6-5
CDR3aa: CASSYSGSPTGELFF

d_gene: -
j_gene: TRBJ2-3
v_gene: TRBV28
CDR3aa: CASSGTVLWDTDTQYF

d_gene: TRBD1
j_gene: TRBJ1-1
v_gene: TRBV5-1
CDR3aa: CASSSNRGNTEAFF

d_gene: -
j_gene: TRBJ2-7
v_gene: TRBV28
CDR3aa: CASSLSILGGNYEQYF

d_gene: -
j_gene: TRBJ2-3
v_gene: TRBV5-4
CDR3aa: CASKNRISDTQYF

d_gene: -
j_gene: TRBJ2-2
v_gene: TRBV6-5
CDR3aa: CASKLRGTNTGELFF

d_gene: -
j_gene: TRBJ2-7
v_gene: TRBV19
CDR3aa: CASSIRDNPYEQYF

d_gene: -
j_gene: TRBJ1-5
v_gene: TRBV5-6
CDR3aa: CASSSLGTRNQPQHF

d_gene: -
j_gene: TRBJ1-2
v_gene: TRBV2
CDR3aa: CASRKGSAGPGYGYTF

d_gene: TRBD1
j_gene: TRBJ1-5
v_gene: TRBV4-1
CDR3aa: CASSHPPGTDQPQHF

d_gene: -
j_gene: TRBJ1-6
v_gene: TRBV9
CDR3aa: CASSPDGTSSYNSPLHF

d_gene: -
j_gene: TRBJ1-1
v_gene: TRBV3-1/TRBV3-2
CDR3aa: CASSQEGGEAFF

d_gene: -
j_gene: TRBJ2-7
v_gene: TRBV7-6
CDR3aa: CASSRTASYEQYF